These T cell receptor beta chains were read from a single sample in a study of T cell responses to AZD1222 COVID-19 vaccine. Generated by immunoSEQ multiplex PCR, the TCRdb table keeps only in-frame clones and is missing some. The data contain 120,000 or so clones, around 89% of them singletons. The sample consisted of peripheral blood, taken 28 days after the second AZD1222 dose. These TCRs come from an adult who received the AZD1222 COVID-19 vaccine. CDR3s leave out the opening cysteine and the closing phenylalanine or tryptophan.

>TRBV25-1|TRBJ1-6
ASSGYRGDNSPLH
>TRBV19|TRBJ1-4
ASSRTGWEEKLF
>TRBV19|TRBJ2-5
ASSETGKETQY
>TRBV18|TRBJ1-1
ASSPQEGNTEAF
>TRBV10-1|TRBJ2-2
ASSLRVGELF
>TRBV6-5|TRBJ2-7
ASSYSDRGYEQY
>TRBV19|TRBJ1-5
ASSTWTGSNQPQH
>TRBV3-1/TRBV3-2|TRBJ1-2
ASSPQGLGNYGYT
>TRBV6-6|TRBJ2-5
ASRWTQPLETQY
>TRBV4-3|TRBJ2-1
ASSQDIGGGSSYNEQF
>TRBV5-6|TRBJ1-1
ASSFIQGAGKVEAF
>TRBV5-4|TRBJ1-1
ASSSNSQQRNTEAF
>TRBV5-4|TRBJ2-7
ASSRTGQGAYEQY
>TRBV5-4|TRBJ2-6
ASSGTAFSGANVLT
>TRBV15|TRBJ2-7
ATSRDSFYEQY
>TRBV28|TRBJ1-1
ASSRYRVTEAF
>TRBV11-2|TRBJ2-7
ASSLVGGDRSYEQY
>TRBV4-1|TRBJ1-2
ASSHRGQGGSYGYT
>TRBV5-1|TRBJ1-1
ASSLVAGDTEAF
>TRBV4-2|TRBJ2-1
ASSQEPIGNEQF
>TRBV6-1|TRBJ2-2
ASSELAGITGELF
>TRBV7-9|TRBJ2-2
ASSSVNTGELF
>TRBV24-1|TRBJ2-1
ATSDLRDFNEQF
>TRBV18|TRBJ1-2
ASSPPSGGDLNYGYT
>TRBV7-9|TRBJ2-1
ASSLVLAAYNEQF
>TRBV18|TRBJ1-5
ASSPARTESNQPQH
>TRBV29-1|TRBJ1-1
SVELQGRVSTEAF
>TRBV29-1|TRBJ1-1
SLIRGQNTEAF
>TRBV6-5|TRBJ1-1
ASIPYTEAF
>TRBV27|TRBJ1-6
ASSLIGTGVSPLH
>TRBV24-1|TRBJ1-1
ATSGTGMGTEAF
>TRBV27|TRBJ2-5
ASSQRDPQGETQY
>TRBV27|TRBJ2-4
ASSLIGGGDNIQY
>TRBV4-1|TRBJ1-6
ASSQNQVGVNNSPLH
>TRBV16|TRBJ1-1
ASSQARMNTEAF